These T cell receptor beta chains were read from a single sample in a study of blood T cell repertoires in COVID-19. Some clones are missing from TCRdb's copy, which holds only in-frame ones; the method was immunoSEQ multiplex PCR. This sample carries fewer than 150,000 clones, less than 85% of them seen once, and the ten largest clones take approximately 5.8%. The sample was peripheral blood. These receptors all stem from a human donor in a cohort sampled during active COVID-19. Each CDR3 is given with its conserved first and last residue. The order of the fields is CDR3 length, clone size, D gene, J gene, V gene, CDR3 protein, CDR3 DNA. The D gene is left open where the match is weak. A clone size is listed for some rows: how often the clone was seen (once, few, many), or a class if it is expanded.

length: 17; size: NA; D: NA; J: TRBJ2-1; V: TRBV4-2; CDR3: CASSQDHGLSSYNEQFF; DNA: TGTGCCAGCAGCCAAGACCACGGACTGAGCTCCTACAATGAGCAGTTCTTC
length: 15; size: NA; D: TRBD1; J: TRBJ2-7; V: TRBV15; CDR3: CATSGHRGDRYEQYF; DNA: TGTGCCACCAGCGGTCACAGGGGGGATCGATACGAGCAGTACTTC
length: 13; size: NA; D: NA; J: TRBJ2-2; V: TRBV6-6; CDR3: CATRRGRSGELFF; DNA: TGTGCCACGCGGAGGGGGCGGAGCGGGGAGCTGTTTTTT
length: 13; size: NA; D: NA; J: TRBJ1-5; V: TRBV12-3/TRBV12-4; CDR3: CASRSGSNQPQHF; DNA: TGTGCCAGCAGGTCAGGTAGCAATCAGCCCCAGCATTTT
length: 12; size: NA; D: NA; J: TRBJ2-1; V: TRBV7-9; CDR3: CASSRLDNEQFF; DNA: TGTGCCAGCAGCCGACTAGACAATGAGCAGTTCTTC
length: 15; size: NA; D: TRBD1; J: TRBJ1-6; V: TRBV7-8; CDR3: CASSLGQGRNSPLHF; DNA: TGTGCCAGCAGCCTTGGACAGGGGCGGAATTCACCCCTCCACTTT
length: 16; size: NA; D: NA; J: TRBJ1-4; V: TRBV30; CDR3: CAWSSIASTSGDKLFF; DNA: TGTGCCTGGTCCTCAATAGCATCGACTTCGGGGGATAAACTGTTTTTT
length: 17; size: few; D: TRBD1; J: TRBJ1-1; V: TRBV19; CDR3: CASNGQGWGNWNTEAFF; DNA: TGTGCCAGCAACGGACAGGGCTGGGGAAACTGGAACACTGAAGCTTTCTTT
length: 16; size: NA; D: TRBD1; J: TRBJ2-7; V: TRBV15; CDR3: CATSFRVGTGVYEQYF; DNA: TGTGCCACCAGCTTCCGTGTTGGGACAGGGGTTTACGAGCAGTACTTC
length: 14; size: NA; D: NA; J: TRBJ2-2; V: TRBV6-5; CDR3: CASSYAVEVGELFF; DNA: TGTGCCAGCAGCTACGCCGTGGAGGTCGGGGAGCTGTTTTTT
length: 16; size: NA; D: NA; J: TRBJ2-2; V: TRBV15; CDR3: CATSRDPGRRTGELFF; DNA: TGTGCCACCAGCAGAGATCCGGGGAGAAGAACCGGGGAGCTGTTTTTT
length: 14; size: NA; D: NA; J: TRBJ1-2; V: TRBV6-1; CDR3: CASSEEVRRGGYTF; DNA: TGTGCCAGCAGTGAAGAGGTACGGCGAGGGGGCTACACCTTC
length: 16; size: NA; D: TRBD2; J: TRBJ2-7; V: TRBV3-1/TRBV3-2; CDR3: CASSQGPLAGAYEQYF; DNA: TGTGCCAGCAGCCAAGGGCCACTAGCGGGGGCCTACGAGCAGTACTTC
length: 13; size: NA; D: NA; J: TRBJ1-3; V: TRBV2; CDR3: CASGTGLGNTIYF; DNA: TGTGCCAGCGGTACAGGGTTGGGAAACACCATATATTTT
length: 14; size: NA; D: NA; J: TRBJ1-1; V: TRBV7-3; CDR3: CASSTQGSSTEAFF; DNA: TGTGCCAGCAGCACCCAGGGTTCTTCCACTGAAGCTTTCTTT
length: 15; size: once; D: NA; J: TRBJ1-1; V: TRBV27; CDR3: CASSFGQPMNTEAFF; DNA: TGTGCCAGCAGTTTCGGACAACCAATGAACACTGAAGCTTTCTTT
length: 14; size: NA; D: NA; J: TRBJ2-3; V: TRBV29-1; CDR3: CSVLQGTRTDTQYF; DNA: TGCAGCGTTCTACAGGGTACACGCACAGATACGCAGTATTTT
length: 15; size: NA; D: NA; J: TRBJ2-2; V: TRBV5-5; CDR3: CASRSRVANTGELFF; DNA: TGTGCCAGCAGGTCGAGGGTAGCGAACACCGGGGAGCTGTTTTTT
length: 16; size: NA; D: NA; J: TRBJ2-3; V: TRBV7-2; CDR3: CASSLVVGAGTDTQYF; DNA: TGTGCCAGCAGCTTAGTGGTGGGGGCAGGTACAGATACGCAGTATTTT
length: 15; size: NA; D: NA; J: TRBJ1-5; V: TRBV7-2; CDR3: CASSLGTEDNQPQHF; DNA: TGTGCCAGCAGCTTAGGGACAGAAGACAATCAGCCCCAGCATTTT
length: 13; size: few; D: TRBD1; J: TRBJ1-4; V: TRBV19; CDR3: CASSTFRGRKLFF; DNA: TGTGCCAGTAGTACCTTCAGGGGGCGAAAACTGTTTTTT
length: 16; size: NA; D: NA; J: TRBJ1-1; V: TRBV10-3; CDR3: CAISESAGVRNTEAFF; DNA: TGTGCCATCAGTGAGTCTGCAGGGGTACGGAACACTGAAGCTTTCTTT
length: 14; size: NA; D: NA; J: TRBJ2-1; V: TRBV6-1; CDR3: CASLGPPGYNEQFF; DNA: TGTGCCTCTCTTGGGCCCCCCGGTTACAATGAGCAGTTCTTC
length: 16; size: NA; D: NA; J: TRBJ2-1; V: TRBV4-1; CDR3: CASSQIGTSSYNEQFF; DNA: TGCGCCAGCAGCCAAATAGGGACAAGCTCCTACAATGAGCAGTTCTTC
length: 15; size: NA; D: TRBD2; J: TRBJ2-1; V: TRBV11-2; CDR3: CASSGLVGSYNEQFF; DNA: TGTGCCAGCAGCGGACTAGTCGGCTCCTACAATGAGCAGTTCTTC
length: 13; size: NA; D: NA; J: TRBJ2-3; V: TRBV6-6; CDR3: CASSYFGEDTQYF; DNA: TGTGCCAGCAGTTACTTCGGAGAGGATACGCAGTATTTT